The clone carrying this T cell receptor beta chain was counted between two and nine times. This specimen belongs to a study of T cell changes during pregnancy in multiple sclerosis. Profiling relied on immunoSEQ multiplex PCR, and the TCRdb table lists in-frame clones only, not all of them. The sample gives tens of thousands of clones, 90% to 95% of which show up once; around 7% is in the top ten. This CDR3 region has 15 residues. The V end was cut by 3 bases, the J end by 3 bases, with 13 bases between. Germline loops: CDR1 SGDLS, CDR2 YYNGEE. The material was CD8+ T cells from peripheral blood mononuclear cells, obtained in the third trimester of pregnancy. The TCR sequence derives from a female donor with multiple sclerosis, enrolled in a pregnancy study. The gene calls are TRBV9 and TRBJ2-1; D not certain. The CDR3 DNA follows: TGTGCCAGCAGCGCCCGGCAGGTTAGCTACAATGAGCAGTTCTTC. It codes for CASSARQVSYNEQFF.